The 9 T cell receptor beta chains reported below all come from one sample, sequenced in a study of naive and memory T cell subsets. No cognate antigen is known for these TCRs. Two oligonucleotides, mixed equimolar, formed the beta constant-region primer covering TRBC1 and TRBC2. Four rounds of PCR amplified the ligated cDNA using nested alpha and beta constant-region primers plus SP2. TCRdb called the UMI-ligation and nested PCR reads again in MiXCR, with one record for every CDR3 protein. The sample has 120,000 to 150,000 distinct CDR3 sequences; approximately 24% are singletons. Study results and limitations: Possibly reflecting memory cells re-expressing CD45RA, a few larger clonotypes occurred in naive repertoires, especially CD8.

Sequencing input: naive CD4+ T cells from blood. The source is a human donor in good health.

The chain carries TRBV7-2 and TRBJ2-4; a weak D match, TRBD1 (5 bases). The CDR3 extends over 15 amino acids. Germline-derived CDR1 and CDR2 are SGHTA and FQGNSA. V was cut by 7 bases and J by 2 bases, with 15 bases left in between. CDR3 DNA sequence: TGTGCCAGCACGACCTTCCAGGGAACCAAAAACATTCAGTACTTC. It translates to CASTTFQGTKNIQYF.

The table lists this clonotype with a few counts. This chain links TRBV20-1 with TRBJ2-1; TRBD2 matches at 14 bases. J lost 4 bases, V lost 0 bases, and 11 bases had no gene match. Germline V gene lookup returns CDR1 DFQATT and CDR2 SNEGSKA (reference sequence). The CDR3 spans 19 residues. The CDR3 protein is CSARDLGLAGGHLYNEQFF. In nucleotides, the CDR3 is TGCAGTGCTAGAGATTTAGGACTAGCGGGAGGACACCTATACAATGAGCAGTTCTTC.

This rearrangement joins TRBV28 to TRBJ2-7; perhaps TRBD2 as D (5 bases). Germline CDR1 MDHEN, CDR2 SYDVKM. V was clipped by 7 bases and J by 0 bases, with 16 bases between them. This CDR3 contains 15 residues. The DNA of the CDR3 is TGTGCCAGCACCAACCGAGGGTCGAGCTCCTACGAGCAGTACTTC. Translating it yields CASTNRGSSSYEQYF.

The chain links TRBV6-5 to TRBJ2-6, with D possibly called TRBD1 or TRBD2 (5 bases each). Germline assignment: CDR1 MNHEY and CDR2 SVGAGI. The CDR3 length is 17 residues. Deletions cut 8 bases from V and 0 bases from J, with 17 bases between. The CDR3: CASHPGRVISGANVLTF. The CDR3 coding sequence is TGTGCCAGCCACCCGGGACGTGTCATCTCTGGGGCCAACGTCCTGACTTTC.

The sample holds a few counts of this clonotype. The V call is TRBV15, the J call TRBJ1-6; a possible D gene is TRBD1 (5 bases). Germline assignment: CDR1 LNHNV and CDR2 YYDKDF (reference sequence). V dropped 2 bases and J dropped 8 bases, with 13 bases sitting between them. CDR3 size: 15 residues. The CDR3 coding sequence is TGTGCCACCAGCAGACAGGGTTCGGGATATTCACCCCTCCACTTT. This translates into CATSRQGSGYSPLHF.

V gene TRBV6-1 combines with J gene TRBJ1-5; 9 nucleotides line up with TRBD1. The CDR3 runs 16 residues. Germline assignment: CDR1 MNHNS and CDR2 SASEGT. The V and J ends lost 8 bases and 6 bases, in that order; junction bases with no gene match: 14. The CDR3 protein is CASRGVQGAVGQPQHF. The CDR3 nucleotides read TGTGCCAGCCGCGGGGTACAGGGGGCGGTCGGTCAGCCCCAGCATTTT.

This rearrangement joins TRBV12-5 to TRBJ2-7, with unresolved D. The CDR3 runs to 13 residues. Germline-derived CDR1 and CDR2 are LGHNT and FRNRAP. The ends were cut back, 2 bases at V and 2 bases at J, with 7 bases in the middle. CDR3 bases: TGTGCTAGTGGTTTGATGAATACCTACGAGCAGTACTTC. Residues: CASGLMNTYEQYF.

The sample holds a few counts of this clonotype. The chain employs TRBV20-1 and TRBJ1-2; possible D gene TRBD1, 6 bases. Trimming stripped 5 bases from V and 2 bases from J, with 12 bases between. The germline V gene has CDR1 DFQATT and CDR2 SNEGSKA (reference sequence). The CDR3 extends over 13 amino acids. The CDR3 bases are TGCAGTGCTGTTAATCAGGGGAACTATGGCTACACCTTC. Translating gives CSAVNQGNYGYTF.

The V and J genes are TRBV6-6 and TRBJ2-1, with D perhaps matching TRBD1 (6 bases). CDR3 length: 15 amino acids. Germline CDR1 is MNHNY and CDR2 is SVGAGI (reference sequence). V was trimmed by 5 bases and J by 0 bases, leaving 11 bases between them. The DNA for the CDR3 is TGTGCCAGCAGTCAGGACAGTAACTCCTACAATGAGCAGTTCTTC. Protein product: CASSQDSNSYNEQFF.